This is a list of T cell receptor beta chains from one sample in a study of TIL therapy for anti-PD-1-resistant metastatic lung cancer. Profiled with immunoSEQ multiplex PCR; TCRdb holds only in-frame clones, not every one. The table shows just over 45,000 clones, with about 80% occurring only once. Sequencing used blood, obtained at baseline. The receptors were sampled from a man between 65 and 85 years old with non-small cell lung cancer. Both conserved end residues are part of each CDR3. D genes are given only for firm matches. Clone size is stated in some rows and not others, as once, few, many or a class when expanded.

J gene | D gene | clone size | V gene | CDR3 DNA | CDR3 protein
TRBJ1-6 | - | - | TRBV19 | TGTGCCAGTAGTATCGGGACGGGGAGCTCCTATAATTCACCCCTCCACTTT | CASSIGTGSSYNSPLHF
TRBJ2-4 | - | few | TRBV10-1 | TGCGCCAGCAGTGAGGGGCTTCAGAAAAACATTCAGTACTTC | CASSEGLQKNIQYF
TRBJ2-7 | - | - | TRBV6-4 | TGTGCCAAAGGACGGGTCTCCTACGAGCAGTACTTC | CAKGRVSYEQYF
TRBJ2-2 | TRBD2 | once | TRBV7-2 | TGTGCCAGCAGCTTACGTAGCGGGACCTCGAACACCGGGGAGCTGTTTTTT | CASSLRSGTSNTGELFF
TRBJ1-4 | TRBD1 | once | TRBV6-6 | TGTGCCAGCAGTTCGGACAGGGGGGGGACTAATGAAAAACTGTTTTTT | CASSSDRGGTNEKLFF
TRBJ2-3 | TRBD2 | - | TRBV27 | TGTGCCAGCAGTTTGGCGGGAGAGGCAGATACGCAGTATTTT | CASSLAGEADTQYF
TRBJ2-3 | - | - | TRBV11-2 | TGTGCCAGCAGCCCCCAGCGCCTTAGCACAGATACGCAGTATTTT | CASSPQRLSTDTQYF
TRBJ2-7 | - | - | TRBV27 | TGTGCCAGCAGTGATCCTTACTCCTACGAGCAGTACTTC | CASSDPYSYEQYF
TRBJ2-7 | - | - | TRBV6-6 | TGTGCCAGCAGCGACAGCTACGAGCAGTACTTC | CASSDSYEQYF
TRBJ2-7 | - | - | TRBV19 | TGTGCCAGTAGTATCGATAAGCGCTCCTACGAGCAGTACTTC | CASSIDKRSYEQYF
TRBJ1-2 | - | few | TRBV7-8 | TGTGCCAGCAGCTTAACCGGGACGGTCTATGGCTACACCTTC | CASSLTGTVYGYTF
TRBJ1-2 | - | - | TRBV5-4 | TGTGCCAGCAGCTTGCAGGGGCGTATGAACTATGGCTACACCTTC | CASSLQGRMNYGYTF
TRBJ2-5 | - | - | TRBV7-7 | TGTGCTAGCAGCTTAGGTATCGGACCTCCCGAAGAGACCCAGTACTTC | CASSLGIGPPEETQYF
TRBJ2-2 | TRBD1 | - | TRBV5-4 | TGTGCCAGCAGCCCATGGACAGGGGACACCGGGGAGCTGTTTTTT | CASSPWTGDTGELFF
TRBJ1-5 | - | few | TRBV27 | TGTGCCAGCGGTTTGCGGACGGGGGCCGGGACGAGGGGTCAGCCCCAGCATTTT | CASGLRTGAGTRGQPQHF
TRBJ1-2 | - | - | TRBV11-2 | TGTGCCAGCAGCCCTAGAGTCGGGGGTGCGGGCTACACCTTC | CASSPRVGGAGYTF
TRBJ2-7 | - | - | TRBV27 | TGTGCCAGCAGTTTATCGATTACGGCCTACGAGCAGTACTTC | CASSLSITAYEQYF
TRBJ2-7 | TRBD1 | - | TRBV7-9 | TGTGCCAGCAGCTTAGGGACAGGGGGATACCAGTACTTC | CASSLGTGGYQYF
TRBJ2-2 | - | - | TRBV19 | TGTGAAAGCGGGGAGCTGTTTTTT | CESGELFF
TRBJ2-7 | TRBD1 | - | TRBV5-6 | TGTGCCAGCACCCAGTTGCCGGGACAGAATTACGAGCAGTACTTC | CASTQLPGQNYEQYF
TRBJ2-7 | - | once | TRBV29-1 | TGCAGCTTTGAGGGGGAGAAGGGCGAGCAGTACTTC | CSFEGEKGEQYF
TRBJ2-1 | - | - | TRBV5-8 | TGTGCCAGCAGCTTTGGGAAAACCTACAATGAGCAGTTCTTC | CASSFGKTYNEQFF
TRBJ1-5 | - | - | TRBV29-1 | TGCAGCGTCGCCTTGGATAGCAATCAGCCCCAGCATTTT | CSVALDSNQPQHF
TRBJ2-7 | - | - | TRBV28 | TGTGCCAGCAGAACCCTGGGCGGGTACGAGCAGTACTTC | CASRTLGGYEQYF
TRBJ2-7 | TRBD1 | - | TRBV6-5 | TGTGCCAGCAGCCGCGACAGGGGGCAAGTCTACGAGCAGTACTTC | CASSRDRGQVYEQYF
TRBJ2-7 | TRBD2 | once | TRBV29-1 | TGCAGCGTTGCCTACTCTAGCGGGAGGGACGAGCAGTACTTC | CSVAYSSGRDEQYF
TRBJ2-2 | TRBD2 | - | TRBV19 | TGTGCCAGTAGTATTAGCGGGTACACCGGGGAGCTGTTTTTT | CASSISGYTGELFF
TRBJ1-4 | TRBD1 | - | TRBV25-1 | TGTGCCAGCAGTACAAGGGGGGACAGGGGCCTGTACAGTCTGTTTTTT | CASSTRGDRGLYSLFF
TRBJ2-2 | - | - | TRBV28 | TGTGCCAGCAGTGGGGGCAGCAACACCGGGGAGCTGTTTTTT | CASSGGSNTGELFF
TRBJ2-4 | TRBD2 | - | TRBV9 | TGTGCCAGCAGCGTAACTAGCGGGAGTGGGAACATTCAGTACTTC | CASSVTSGSGNIQYF
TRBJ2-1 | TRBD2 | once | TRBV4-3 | TGCGCCAGCAGCCAATCCGAACTAGCGGCTTCTTACAATGAGCAGTTCTTC | CASSQSELAASYNEQFF
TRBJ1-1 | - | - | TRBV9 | TGTGCCAGCAGCGACAGGTGGAACACTGAAGCTTTCTTT | CASSDRWNTEAFF
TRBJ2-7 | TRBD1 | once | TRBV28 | TGTGCCACCACCGGGGACAGGGATGGGCAATACGAGCAGTACTTC | CATTGDRDGQYEQYF
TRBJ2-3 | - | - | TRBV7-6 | TGTGCCAGCAGCTTAGCGTATGGGACTCCAGATACGCAGTATTTT | CASSLAYGTPDTQYF
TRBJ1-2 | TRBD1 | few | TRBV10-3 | TGTGCCATCAGCGGGACAGGGACCAGCTATGGCTACACCTTC | CAISGTGTSYGYTF
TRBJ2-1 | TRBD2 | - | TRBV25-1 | TGTGCCAGCAGTGAATTAGGGACTAGCGGTTACAATGAGCAGTTCTTC | CASSELGTSGYNEQFF
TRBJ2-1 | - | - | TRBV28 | TGTGCCAGCAGTTTACTATACGGAAGCTCCTACAATGAGCAGTTCTTC | CASSLLYGSSYNEQFF
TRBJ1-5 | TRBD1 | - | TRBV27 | TGTGCCAGCAGTTCCTCAATGGTGGGACAGGGGAAGGGCAATCAGCCCCAGCATTTT | CASSSSMVGQGKGNQPQHF
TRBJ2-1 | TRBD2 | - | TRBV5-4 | TGTGCCAGCAGCTCTCGTAGCGGGAGCTCCTACAATGAGCAGTTCTTC | CASSSRSGSSYNEQFF
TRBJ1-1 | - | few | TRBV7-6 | TGTGCCAGCAGCGGGGGTTTGGGGAACACTGAAGCTTTCTTT | CASSGGLGNTEAFF
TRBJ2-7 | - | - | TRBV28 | TGTGCCAGCAGTCCACTATACGAGCAGTACTTC | CASSPLYEQYF
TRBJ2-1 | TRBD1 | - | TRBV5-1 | TGCGCCAGCAGCTTCCCTCGACAGGGAAACAATGAGCAGTTCTTC | CASSFPRQGNNEQFF
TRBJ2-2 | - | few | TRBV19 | TGTGCCAGTACCCAACTAGCGAACACCGGGGAGCTGTTTTTT | CASTQLANTGELFF
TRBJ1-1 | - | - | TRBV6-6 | TGTGCCAGCAGTTATACCCCAGGGACTGAAGCTTTCTTT | CASSYTPGTEAFF